This entry concerns a single T cell receptor beta chain. Antigen: not known. Libraries were prepared by immunoSEQ multiplex PCR; TCRdb keeps only in-frame clonotypes and omits some of them. The sample yields roughly 71,000 clones, roughly 85% seen once. This record comes from a study of OX40 agonist ivuxolimab in advanced cancers. Overall study: Cohort: 80% to 90% men, mean age around 55, aged about 20 to 79. Findings and limits, study-wide: Among the least clonally expanded were partial responders at 0.1-3.0 mg/kg. The investigators did not determine what antigen specificity the expanded peripheral T cells had.

Excluded were patients having autoimmune disease history or systemic immunosuppression. Per the germline V gene, CDR1 is SGHAT and CDR2 is FQDESV (reference sequence). The CDR3 has 17 amino acids. The V end lost 1 base, the J end lost 4 bases, and 16 bases lay between the germline ends. The sample here was CD4+ or CD8+ T cells sorted from blood, taken in a trial of the OX40 agonist ivuxolimab. This receptor was obtained from an adult with an advanced solid tumor such as melanoma, head and neck, liver or kidney cancer. V gene TRBV11-1 combines with J gene TRBJ2-2, with D perhaps TRBD2 (6 bases). CDR3 bases: TGTGCCAGCAGCTTAGACCTGGGCAGGCGGGGCACCGGGGAGCTGTTTTTT. It codes for CASSLDLGRRGTGELFF.